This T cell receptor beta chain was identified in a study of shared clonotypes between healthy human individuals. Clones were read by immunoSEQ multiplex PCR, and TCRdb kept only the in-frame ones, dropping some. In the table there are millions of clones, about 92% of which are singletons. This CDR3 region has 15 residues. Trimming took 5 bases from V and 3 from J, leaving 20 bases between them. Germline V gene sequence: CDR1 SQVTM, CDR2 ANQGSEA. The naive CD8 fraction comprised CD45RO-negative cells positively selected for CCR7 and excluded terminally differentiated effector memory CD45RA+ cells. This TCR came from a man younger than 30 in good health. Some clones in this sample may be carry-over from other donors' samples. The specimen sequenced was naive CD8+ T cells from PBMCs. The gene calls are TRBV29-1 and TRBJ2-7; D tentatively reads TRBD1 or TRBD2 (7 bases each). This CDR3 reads CSVSGGGTVYYEQYF. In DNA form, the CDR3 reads TGCAGCGTTTCGGGAGGAGGGACAGTCTACTACGAGCAGTACTTC.